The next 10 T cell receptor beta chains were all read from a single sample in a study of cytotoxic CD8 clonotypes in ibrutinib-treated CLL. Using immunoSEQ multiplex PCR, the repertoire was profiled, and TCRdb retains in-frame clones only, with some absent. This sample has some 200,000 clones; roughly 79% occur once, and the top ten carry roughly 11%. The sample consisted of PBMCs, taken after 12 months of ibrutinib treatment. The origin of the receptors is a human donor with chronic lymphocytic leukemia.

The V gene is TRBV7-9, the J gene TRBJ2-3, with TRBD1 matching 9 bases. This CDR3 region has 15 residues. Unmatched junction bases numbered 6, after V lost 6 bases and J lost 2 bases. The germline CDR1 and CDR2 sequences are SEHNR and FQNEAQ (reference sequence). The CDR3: CASRPDRGVTDTQYF. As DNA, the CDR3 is TGTGCCAGCAGACCCGACAGGGGGGTCACAGATACGCAGTATTTT.

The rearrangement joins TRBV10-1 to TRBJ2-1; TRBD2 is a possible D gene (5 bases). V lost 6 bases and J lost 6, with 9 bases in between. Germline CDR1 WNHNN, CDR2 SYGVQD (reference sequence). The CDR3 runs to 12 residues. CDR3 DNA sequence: TGCGCCAGCAGCGGACTGGGCAATGAGCAGTTCTTC. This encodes CASSGLGNEQFF.

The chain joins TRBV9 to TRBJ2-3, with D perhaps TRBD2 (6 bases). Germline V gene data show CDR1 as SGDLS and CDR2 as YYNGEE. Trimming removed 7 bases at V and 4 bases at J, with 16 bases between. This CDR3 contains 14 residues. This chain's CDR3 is CASGGKGRPDTQYF. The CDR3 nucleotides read TGTGCCAGCGGGGGGAAGGGAAGGCCAGATACGCAGTATTTT.

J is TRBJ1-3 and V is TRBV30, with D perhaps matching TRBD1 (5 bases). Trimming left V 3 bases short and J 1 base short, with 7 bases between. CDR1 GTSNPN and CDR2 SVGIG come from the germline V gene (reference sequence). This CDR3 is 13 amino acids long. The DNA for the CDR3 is TGTGCCTGGAGCACAGGATCTGGAAACACCATATATTTT. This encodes CAWSTGSGNTIYF.

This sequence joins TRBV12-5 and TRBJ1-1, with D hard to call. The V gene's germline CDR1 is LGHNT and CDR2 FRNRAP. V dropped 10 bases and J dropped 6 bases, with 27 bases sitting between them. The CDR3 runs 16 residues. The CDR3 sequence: CATCSLWAMACSEAFF. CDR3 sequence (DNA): TGTGCTACCTGTTCACTCTGGGCAATGGCATGCTCTGAAGCTTTCTTT. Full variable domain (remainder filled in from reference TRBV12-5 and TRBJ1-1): DARVTQTPRHKVTEMGQEVTMRCQPILGHNTVFWYRQTMMQGLELLAYFRNRAPLDDSGMPKDRFSAEMPDATLATLKIQPSEPRDSAVYFCATCSLWAMACSEAFFGQGTRLTVV.

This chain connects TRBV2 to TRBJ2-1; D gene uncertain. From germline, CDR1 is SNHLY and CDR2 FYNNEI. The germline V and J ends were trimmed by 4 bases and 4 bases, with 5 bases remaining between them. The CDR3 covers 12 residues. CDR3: CASSVGYNEQFF. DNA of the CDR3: TGTGCCAGCAGTGTGGGGTACAATGAGCAGTTCTTC.

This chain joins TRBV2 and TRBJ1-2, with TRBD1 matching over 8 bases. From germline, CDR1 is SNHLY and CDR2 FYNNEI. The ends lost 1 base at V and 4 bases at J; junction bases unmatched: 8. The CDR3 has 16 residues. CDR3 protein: CASSEGQPGQGYGYTF. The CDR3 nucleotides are TGTGCCAGCAGTGAAGGCCAGCCCGGACAGGGCTATGGCTACACCTTC.

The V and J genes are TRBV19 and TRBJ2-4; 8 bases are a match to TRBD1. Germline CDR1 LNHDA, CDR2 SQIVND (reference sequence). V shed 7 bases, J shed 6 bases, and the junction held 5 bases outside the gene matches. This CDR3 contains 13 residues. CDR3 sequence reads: CASNRDRGNIQYF. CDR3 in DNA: TGTGCCAGTAATCGCGACAGGGGAAACATTCAGTACTTC. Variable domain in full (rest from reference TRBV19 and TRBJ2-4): DGGITQSPKYLFRKEGQNVTLSCEQNLNHDAMYWYRQDPGQGLRLIYYSQIVNDFQKGDIAEGYSVSREKKESFPLTVTSAQKNPTAFYLCASNRDRGNIQYFGAGTRLSVL.

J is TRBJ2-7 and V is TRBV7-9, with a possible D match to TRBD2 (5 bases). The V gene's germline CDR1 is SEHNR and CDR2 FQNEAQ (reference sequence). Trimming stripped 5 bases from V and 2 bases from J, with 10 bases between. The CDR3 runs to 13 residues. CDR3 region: CASSPTEAYEQYF. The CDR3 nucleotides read TGTGCCAGCAGCCCAACGGAGGCCTACGAGCAGTACTTC.

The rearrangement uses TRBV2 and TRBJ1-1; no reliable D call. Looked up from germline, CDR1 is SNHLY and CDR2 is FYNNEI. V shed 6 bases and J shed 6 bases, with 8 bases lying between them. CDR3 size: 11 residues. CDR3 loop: CASREWAEAFF. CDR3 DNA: TGTGCCAGCAGGGAGTGGGCTGAAGCTTTCTTT. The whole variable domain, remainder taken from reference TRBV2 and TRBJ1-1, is EPEVTQTPSHQVTQMGQEVILRCVPISNHLYFYWYRQILGQKVEFLVSFYNNEISEKSEIFDDQFSVERPDGSNFTLKIRSTKLEDSAMYFCASREWAEAFFGQGTRLTVV.